This paragraph covers one T cell receptor beta chain sequence. Its antigen is unidentified. The junction does not match germline at one end; this may be a read error. Amplified TCR beta CDR3 regions were obtained using RNA transcripts as template. RT-PCR in the first round used HTBI primers; a second-round multiplex PCR followed. MiXCR, applied by TCRdb to the multiplex PCR reads, yields one record per CDR3 protein. The data contain around 670,000 distinct CDR3 sequences, 40% of them singletons. Pregnancy or lactation, uncontrolled infections and other autoimmune diseases were grounds for excluding patients. This entry belongs to a study of Graves' ophthalmopathy and Graves' hyperthyroidism. Study-wide results and caveats: Ophthalmopathy progression cases were predicted by the model with roughly 64% sensitivity and 72% to 80% specificity. Blood also held most thyroid clonotypes expanded above 0.001 frequency. Ophthalmopathy versus stable hyperthyroidism: 13-signature model gave around 86% sensitivity, 81.08% specificity.

The CDR3 is 15 residues long. Germline CDR1 and CDR2: MGHDK and SYGVNS. The chain employs TRBV25-1 and TRBJ1-3, with D uncertain. Input material: peripheral blood. The receptor's source is an adult man with Graves' ophthalmopathy. CDR3 DNA: TGTGCCGGCAGTGATACGGCCTCCCCTGGAAACACCATATATTTT. Its translation is CAGSDTASPGNTIYF. Drawing the rest from reference TRBV25-1 and TRBJ1-3, the complete variable domain is EADIYQTPRYLVIGTGKKITLECSQTMGHDKMYWYQQDPGMELHLIHYSYGVNSTEKGDLSSESTVSRIRTEHFPLTLESARPSHTSQYLCAGSDTASPGNTIYFGEGSWLTVV.